This note documents a single T cell receptor beta chain sequence. The CDR3 totals 15 residues. Looked up from germline, CDR1 is MGHDK and CDR2 is SYGVNS. Trimming removed 5 bases at V and 2 bases at J, with 13 bases between. The entry originates in a study of T cell changes during pregnancy in multiple sclerosis. Method: immunoSEQ multiplex PCR; TCRdb's copy keeps in-frame clones and lacks some. Here the sample spans 50,000 or so clones, more than 85% being singletons. The sequence was obtained from a female donor with multiple sclerosis, enrolled in a pregnancy study. This sequence joins TRBV25-1 and TRBJ2-1, with D possibly being TRBD1 (5 bases). The specimen comprised peripheral blood, sampled in the third trimester of pregnancy. The DNA for the CDR3 is TGTGCCAGCAGTCCTCAGGGTAAAACCTACAATGAGCAGTTCTTC. Its protein is CASSPQGKTYNEQFF. Full variable domain (outside the CDR3, taken from reference TRBV25-1 and TRBJ2-1): EADIYQTPRYLVIGTGKKITLECSQTMGHDKMYWYQQDPGMELHLIHYSYGVNSTEKGDLSSESTVSRIRTEHFPLTLESARPSHTSQYLCASSPQGKTYNEQFFGPGTRLTVL.